Following are 16 T cell receptor beta chains from one sample sequenced in a study of cytomegalovirus exposure and HLA in healthy donors. A multiplex PCR was run with 60 Vbeta primers and 13 Jbeta primers. Assay: immunoSEQ multiplex PCR; the TCRdb copy retains only in-frame clones and omits some. The sample holds some 160,000 clones; roughly 80% are singletons and the top ten take approximately 1.2%. Sequenced material: PBMCs. These receptors came from a man aged 45 to 65 in good health and CMV-seropositive.

The rearrangement joins TRBV19 to TRBJ1-2; TRBD1 agrees at 9 bases. The germline V gene has CDR1 LNHDA and CDR2 SQIVND (reference sequence). This CDR3 region has 15 residues. With V trimmed by 5 bases and J by 3 bases, 7 bases remained unmatched. CDR3 loop: CASSPRTGDYYGYTF. CDR3 sequence (DNA): TGTGCCAGTAGTCCTAGGACAGGGGATTACTATGGCTACACCTTC.

This chain joins TRBV1 and TRBJ1-4; the D call of TRBD1 is as the table states it, not checked on the DNA. TRBV1 is a pseudogene segment. CDR3 length: 14 amino acids. In nucleotides, the CDR3 is TGCACCAGCAGTAGACAGGGCGCCAATGAAAAACTGTTTTTT. This codes for CTSSRQGANEKLFF.

The chain couples TRBV5-1 to TRBJ1-1; 7 bases agree with TRBD1. The CDR3 consists of 13 residues. The ends lost 4 bases at V and 3 bases at J; junction bases unmatched: 3. CDR1 is SGHRS and CDR2 is YFSETQ in the germline V gene. CDR3 nucleotides: TGCGCCAGCAGCCCACAGGGGTACACTGAAGCTTTCTTT. Protein product: CASSPQGYTEAFF.

This chain joins TRBV7-2 and TRBJ2-7, with 7 positions matching TRBD2. The germline gives CDR1 SGHTA, CDR2 FQGNSA. The CDR3 has 18 amino acids. V shed 5 bases, J shed 3 bases, and the junction held 19 bases outside the gene matches. This CDR3 is CASSRTAAIGTTYYEQYF. The DNA of the CDR3 is TGTGCCAGCAGCCGCACAGCGGCGATCGGGACTACTTACTACGAGCAGTACTTC.

CDR3 protein: CASSPHRVAGVYEQYF. CDR3 bases: TGTGCCAGCAGCCCCCATCGGGTAGCGGGAGTTTACGAGCAGTACTTC. V and J are TRBV7-2 and TRBJ2-7; 9 nucleotides match TRBD2. The junction had 12 bases not matched to a gene; V was cut back by 5 bases and J by 4 bases. CDR1 is SGHTA, CDR2 FQGNSA, per germline. CDR3 size: 16 residues.

This chain links TRBV28 with TRBJ2-5; D is uncertain. The germline V gene has CDR1 MDHEN and CDR2 SYDVKM. Trimming left V 1 base short and J 5 bases short, with 8 bases between. The CDR3 sequence is 13 residues long. CDR3 DNA sequence: TGTGCCAGCAGTTTATTGGCCTTGGAGACCCAGTACTTC. It codes for CASSLLALETQYF.

This clone was counted only a few times. The rearrangement joins TRBV5-1 to TRBJ1-2, with 8 bases aligning to TRBD1. CDR1 and CDR2 from the germline V gene are SGHRS and YFSETQ. CDR3 length: 15 amino acids. V lost 4 bases to trimming and J lost 2 bases; unmatched junction nucleotides: 7. The CDR3 sequence is CASSLSTGANYGYTF. The CDR3 nucleotides read TGCGCCAGCAGCCTATCGACAGGGGCCAACTATGGCTACACCTTC.

The chain links TRBV27 to TRBJ2-5, with 10 bases identical to TRBD2. V trimming: 4 bases; J trimming: 4 bases; junction bases outside the gene matches: 6. The CDR3 runs 15 residues. Germline CDR1 and CDR2: MNHEY and SMNVEV (reference sequence). This CDR3 is CASSWLAGVRETQYF. As DNA, the CDR3 is TGTGCCAGCAGTTGGCTAGCGGGAGTACGAGAGACCCAGTACTTC.

This chain uses TRBV18 with TRBJ1-1, with 8 bases fitting TRBD1. The CDR3 runs to 12 residues. With V trimmed by 3 bases and J by 8 bases, 2 bases remained unmatched. Germline CDR1 is KGHSH and CDR2 is LQKENI. The CDR3, as DNA: TGTGCCAGCTCACCGGACAGGGTAGAAGCTTTCTTT. Amino acids: CASSPDRVEAFF.

This clone has just one count. This sequence joins TRBV29-1 and TRBJ2-3; 7 nucleotides align to TRBD1. The CDR3 consists of 13 residues. Germline-derived CDR1 and CDR2 are SQVTM and ANQGSEA. The V gene end was trimmed by 7 bases and the J gene end by 7 bases; junction bases not matched to a gene: 11. The DNA for the CDR3 is TGCAGCGCCCCACTACAGGGGAGAAATACGCAGTATTTT. It yields the protein CSAPLQGRNTQYF.

The CDR3 protein is CASSQHGSSYNEQFF. As DNA, the CDR3 is TGTGCCAGCAGCCAACACGGTAGCTCCTACAATGAGCAGTTCTTC. This chain uses TRBV14 with TRBJ2-1, with D unclear. The germline CDR1 and CDR2 sequences are SGHDN and FVKESK. The CDR3 spans 15 residues. Trimming removed 2 bases from V and 0 bases from J, with 8 bases in between.

The genes are TRBV5-1 and TRBJ1-1; TRBD1 might be the D (6 bases). The germline V and J ends were trimmed by 0 bases and 3 bases, with 15 bases remaining between them. CDR3 size: 16 residues. Per the germline V gene, CDR1 is SGHRS and CDR2 is YFSETQ. The chain's CDR3 is CASSLGRGARDTEAFF. CDR3 DNA: TGCGCCAGCAGCTTGGGCCGGGGGGCTAGGGACACTGAAGCTTTCTTT.

In its sample, this clone was seen a few times. The chain joins TRBV13 to TRBJ1-1, with TRBD1 as a possible D gene (5 bases). This CDR3 has 17 amino acids. V was cut by 0 bases and J by 0 bases, with 14 bases left in between. Germline lookup yields CDR1 PRHDT and CDR2 FYEKMQ (reference sequence). Written as DNA, the CDR3 is TGTGCCAGCAGCTTAGGAGCGGGAGGGACTCTGAACACTGAAGCTTTCTTT. It specifies CASSLGAGGTLNTEAFF.

This clone appeared once. The rearrangement joins TRBV28 to TRBJ1-6; possible D gene TRBD1, 6 bases. Trimming took off 5 bases at V and 10 bases at J, with 12 bases between the two ends. The CDR3 runs 13 residues. Germline CDR1 and CDR2: MDHEN and SYDVKM. The CDR3 bases are TGTGCCAGCAGTACGACAGGTGGATCACCCCTCCACTTT. Its translation is CASSTTGGSPLHF.

V is TRBV6-5 and J is TRBJ1-1; TRBD1 might be the D (6 bases). The CDR3 runs 14 residues. The V end was cut by 5 bases, the J end by 3 bases, with 13 bases between. CDR1 MNHEY and CDR2 SVGAGI come from the germline V gene. The CDR3 protein is CASSANQGYTEAFF. CDR3 bases: TGTGCCAGCAGTGCCAACCAGGGGTACACTGAAGCTTTCTTT.

The chain is built from TRBV5-1 and TRBJ1-4; 9 bases map to TRBD1. The germline V gene encodes CDR1 SGHRS and CDR2 YFSETQ. The junction had 7 bases not matched to a gene; V was cut back by 0 bases and J by 7 bases. This CDR3 region has 16 residues. The CDR3 nucleotides read TGCGCCAGCAGCTTGGGGACAGGGGTCAGAGGTGAAAAACTGTTTTTT. This encodes CASSLGTGVRGEKLFF.